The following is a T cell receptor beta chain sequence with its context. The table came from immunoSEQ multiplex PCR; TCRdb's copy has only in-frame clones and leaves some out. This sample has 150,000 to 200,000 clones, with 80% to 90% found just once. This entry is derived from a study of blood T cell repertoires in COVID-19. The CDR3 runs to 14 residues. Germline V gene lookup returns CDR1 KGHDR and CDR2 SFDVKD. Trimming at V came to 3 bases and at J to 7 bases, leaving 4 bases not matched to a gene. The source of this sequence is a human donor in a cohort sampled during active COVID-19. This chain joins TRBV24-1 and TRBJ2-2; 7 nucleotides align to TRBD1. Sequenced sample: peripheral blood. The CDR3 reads CATSDTGVNGELFF. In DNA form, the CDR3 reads TGTGCCACCAGTGATACAGGGGTAAACGGGGAGCTGTTTTTT.